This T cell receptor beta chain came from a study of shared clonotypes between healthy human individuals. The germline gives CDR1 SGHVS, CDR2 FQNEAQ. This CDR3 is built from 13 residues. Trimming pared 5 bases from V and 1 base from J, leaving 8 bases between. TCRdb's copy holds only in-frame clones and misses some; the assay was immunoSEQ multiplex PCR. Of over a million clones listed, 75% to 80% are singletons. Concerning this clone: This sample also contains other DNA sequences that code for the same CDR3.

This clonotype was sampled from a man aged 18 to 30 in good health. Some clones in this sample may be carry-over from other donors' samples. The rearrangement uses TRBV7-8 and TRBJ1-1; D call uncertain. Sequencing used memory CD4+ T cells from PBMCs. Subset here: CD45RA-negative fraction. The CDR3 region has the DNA TGTGCCAGCAGCCCTCGTCCGAACACTGAAGCTTTCTTT. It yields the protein CASSPRPNTEAFF.